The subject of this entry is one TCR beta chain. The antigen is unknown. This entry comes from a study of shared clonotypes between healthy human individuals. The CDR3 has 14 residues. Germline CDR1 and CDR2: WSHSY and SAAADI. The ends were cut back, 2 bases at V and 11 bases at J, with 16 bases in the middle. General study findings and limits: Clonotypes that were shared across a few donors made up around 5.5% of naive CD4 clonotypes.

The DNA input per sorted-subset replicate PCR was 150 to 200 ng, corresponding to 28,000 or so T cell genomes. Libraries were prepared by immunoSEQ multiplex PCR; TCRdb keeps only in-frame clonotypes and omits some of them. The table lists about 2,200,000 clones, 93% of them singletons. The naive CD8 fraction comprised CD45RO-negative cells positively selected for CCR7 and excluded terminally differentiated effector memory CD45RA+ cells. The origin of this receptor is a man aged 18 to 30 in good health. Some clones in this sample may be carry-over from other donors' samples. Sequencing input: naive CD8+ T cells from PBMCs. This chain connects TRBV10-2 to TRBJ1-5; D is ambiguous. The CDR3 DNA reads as TGCGCCAGCAGTGAGGGTAGGGTTTATTCGACCCAGCATTTT. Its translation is CASSEGRVYSTQHF.